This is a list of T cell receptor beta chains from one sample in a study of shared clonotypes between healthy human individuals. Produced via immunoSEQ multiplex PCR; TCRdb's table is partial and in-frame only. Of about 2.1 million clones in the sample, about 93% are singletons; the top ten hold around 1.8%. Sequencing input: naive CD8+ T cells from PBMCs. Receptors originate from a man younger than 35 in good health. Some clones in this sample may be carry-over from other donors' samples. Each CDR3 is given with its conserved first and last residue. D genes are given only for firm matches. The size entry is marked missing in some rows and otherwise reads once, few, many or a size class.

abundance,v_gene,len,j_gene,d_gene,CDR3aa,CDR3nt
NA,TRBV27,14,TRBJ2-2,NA,CASSQAENTGELFF,TGTGCCAGCAGTCAGGCTGAGAACACCGGGGAGCTGTTTTTT
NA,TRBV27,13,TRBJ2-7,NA,CASSLSASYEQYF,TGTGCCAGCAGTTTATCGGCTTCCTACGAGCAGTACTTC
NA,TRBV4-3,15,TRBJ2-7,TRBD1,CASSQARTGDYEQYF,TGCGCCAGCAGCCAAGCGCGGACAGGGGACTACGAGCAGTACTTC
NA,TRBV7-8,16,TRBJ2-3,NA,CATVGIRGTGTDTQYF,TGTGCCACCGTGGGGATTAGAGGAACAGGCACAGATACGCAGTATTTT
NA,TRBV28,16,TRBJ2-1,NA,CASSSYRESSYNEQFF,TGTGCCAGCAGTTCCTACAGGGAAAGCTCCTACAATGAGCAGTTCTTC
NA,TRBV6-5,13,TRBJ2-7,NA,CASSYSRSYEQYF,TGTGCCAGCAGTTACTCACGCTCCTACGAGCAGTACTTC
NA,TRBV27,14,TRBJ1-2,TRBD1,CASSLRQGWDGYTF,TGTGCCAGCAGTTTACGACAGGGGTGGGATGGCTACACCTTC
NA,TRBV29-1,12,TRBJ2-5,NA,CSGRAGEETQYF,TGCAGCGGTCGGGCAGGGGAAGAGACCCAGTACTTC
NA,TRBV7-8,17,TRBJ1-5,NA,CASSLGALFGDNQPQHF,TGTGCCAGCAGCTTAGGCGCGCTGTTCGGGGACAATCAGCCCCAGCATTTT
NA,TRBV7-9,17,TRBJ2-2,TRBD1,CASSLRGQPSGAGELFF,TGTGCCAGCAGCTTACGGGGACAGCCTTCTGGGGCCGGGGAGCTGTTTTTT
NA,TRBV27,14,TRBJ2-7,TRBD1,CASSLGAGGYEQYF,TGTGCCAGCAGTTTAGGGGCAGGGGGCTACGAGCAGTACTTC
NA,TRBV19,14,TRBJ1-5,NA,CASSILPSNQPQHF,TGTGCCAGTAGTATATTGCCCTCCAATCAGCCCCAGCATTTT
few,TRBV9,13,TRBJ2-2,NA,CASSFAGTGELFF,TGTGCCAGCAGCTTCGCGGGCACCGGGGAGCTGTTTTTT
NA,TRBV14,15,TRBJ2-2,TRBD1,CASSHFGQGTGELFF,TGTGCCAGCAGCCATTTCGGACAGGGGACCGGGGAGCTGTTTTTT
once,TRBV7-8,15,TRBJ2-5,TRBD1,CASSVRDRERETQYF,TGTGCCAGCAGCGTCCGGGACAGGGAGCGAGAGACCCAGTACTTC
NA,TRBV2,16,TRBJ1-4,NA,CASLEKLGREGEKLFF,TGTGCCAGCCTCGAGAAATTGGGCAGAGAAGGCGAAAAACTGTTTTTT
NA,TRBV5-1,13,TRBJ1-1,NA,CASRLTAGSEAFF,TGCGCCAGCCGACTCACTGCCGGCTCTGAAGCTTTCTTT
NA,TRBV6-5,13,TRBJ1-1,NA,CASSYSGGSEAFF,TGTGCCAGCAGTTACTCGGGGGGGTCTGAAGCTTTCTTT
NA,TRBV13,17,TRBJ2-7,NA,CASSSPRQGVSGYEQYF,TGTGCCAGCAGCTCGCCCCGGCAGGGGGTTAGCGGCTACGAGCAGTACTTC
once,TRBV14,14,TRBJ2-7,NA,CASSQVLLPYEQYF,TGTGCCAGCAGCCAAGTGCTCTTACCCTACGAGCAGTACTTC
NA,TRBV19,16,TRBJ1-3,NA,CASSIFGDISGNTIYF,TGTGCCAGTAGTATTTTTGGAGACATCTCAGGAAACACCATATATTTT
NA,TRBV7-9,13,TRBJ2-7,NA,CASSTPGTYEQYF,TGTGCCAGCAGCACGCCAGGGACCTACGAGCAGTACTTC
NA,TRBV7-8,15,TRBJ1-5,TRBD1,CASSLGQGLDQPQHF,TGTGCCAGCAGCCTGGGACAGGGACTGGATCAGCCCCAGCATTTT
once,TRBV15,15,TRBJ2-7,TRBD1,CATSRDRGRRYEQYF,TGTGCCACCAGCAGAGACAGGGGGCGAAGGTACGAGCAGTACTTC
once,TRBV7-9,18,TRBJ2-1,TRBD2,CASSLGTSGGPSYNEQFF,TGTGCCAGCAGCTTAGGGACTAGCGGGGGACCCTCCTACAATGAGCAGTTCTTC
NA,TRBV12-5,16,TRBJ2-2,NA,CASGVGLSRTPGELFF,TGTGCTAGTGGTGTGGGTCTCTCCCGCACCCCCGGGGAGCTGTTTTTT
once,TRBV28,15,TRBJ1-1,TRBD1,CASSRTGILNTEAFF,TGTGCCAGCAGCCGGACAGGGATATTGAACACTGAAGCTTTCTTT
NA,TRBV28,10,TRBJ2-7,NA,CATEYYEQYF,TGTGCCACCGAGTACTACGAGCAGTACTTC
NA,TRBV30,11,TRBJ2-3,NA,CAWSAGNTQYF,TGTGCCTGGAGTGCCGGTAATACGCAGTATTTT
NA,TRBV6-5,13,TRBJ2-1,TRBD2,CASGLAAYNEQFF,TGTGCCAGCGGACTAGCGGCATACAATGAGCAGTTCTTC
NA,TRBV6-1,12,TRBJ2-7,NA,CASSDVSYEQYF,TGTGCCAGCAGTGACGTTTCCTACGAGCAGTACTTC
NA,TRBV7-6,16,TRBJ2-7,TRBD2,CASSSPIGAGGYEQYF,TGTGCCAGCAGCTCACCGATAGGCGCGGGAGGATACGAGCAGTACTTC
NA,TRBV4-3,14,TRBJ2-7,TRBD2,CASSHGLDSYEQYF,TGCGCCAGCAGCCATGGACTAGACTCCTACGAGCAGTACTTC
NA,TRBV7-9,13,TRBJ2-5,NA,CASSPGLQETQYF,TGTGCCAGCAGCCCCGGACTGCAAGAGACCCAGTACTTC
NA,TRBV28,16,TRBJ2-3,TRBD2,CASSLTLAGGPDTQYF,TGTGCCAGCAGTTTAACGTTAGCGGGAGGGCCAGATACGCAGTATTTT
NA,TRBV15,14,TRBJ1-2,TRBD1,CATSGGQGNYGYTF,TGTGCCACCAGCGGAGGACAGGGCAACTATGGCTACACCTTC